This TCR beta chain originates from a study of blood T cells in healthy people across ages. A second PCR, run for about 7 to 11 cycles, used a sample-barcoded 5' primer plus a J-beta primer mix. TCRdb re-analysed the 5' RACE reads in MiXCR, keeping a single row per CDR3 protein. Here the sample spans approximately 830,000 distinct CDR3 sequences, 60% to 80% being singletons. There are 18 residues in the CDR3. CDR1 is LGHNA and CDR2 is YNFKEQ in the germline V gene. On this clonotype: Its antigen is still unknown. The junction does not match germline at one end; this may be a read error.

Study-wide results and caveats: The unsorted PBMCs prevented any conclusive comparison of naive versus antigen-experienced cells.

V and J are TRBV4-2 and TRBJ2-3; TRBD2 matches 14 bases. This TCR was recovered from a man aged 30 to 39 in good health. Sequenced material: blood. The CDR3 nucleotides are TGTGCCCGCAGCCAACAGACTAGCGGGGGGGCCGTACTGGATACGCAGTATTTT. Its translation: CARSQQTSGGAVLDTQYF.